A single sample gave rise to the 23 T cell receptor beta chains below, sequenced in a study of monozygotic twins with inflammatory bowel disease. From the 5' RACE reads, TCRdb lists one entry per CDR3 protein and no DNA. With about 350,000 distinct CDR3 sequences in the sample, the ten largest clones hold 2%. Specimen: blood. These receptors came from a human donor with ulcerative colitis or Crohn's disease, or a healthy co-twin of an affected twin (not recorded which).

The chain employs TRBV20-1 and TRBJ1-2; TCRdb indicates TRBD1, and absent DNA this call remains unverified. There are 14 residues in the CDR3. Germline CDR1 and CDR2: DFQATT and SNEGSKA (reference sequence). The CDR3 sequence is CSAGGQEGNYGYTF.

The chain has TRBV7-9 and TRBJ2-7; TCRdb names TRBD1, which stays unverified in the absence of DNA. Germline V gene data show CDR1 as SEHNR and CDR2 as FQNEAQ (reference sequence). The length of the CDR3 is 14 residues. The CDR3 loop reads CASSQPGGALEQYF.

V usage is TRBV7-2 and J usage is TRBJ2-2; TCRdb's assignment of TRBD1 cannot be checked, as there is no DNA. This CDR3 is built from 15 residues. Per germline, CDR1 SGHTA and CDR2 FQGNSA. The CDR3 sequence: CSSSPRTGVVGELFF.

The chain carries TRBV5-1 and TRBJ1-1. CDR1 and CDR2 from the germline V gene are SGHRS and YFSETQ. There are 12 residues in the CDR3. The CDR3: CASSLDGVEAFF. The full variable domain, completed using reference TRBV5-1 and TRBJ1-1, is KAGVTQTPRYLIKTRGQQVTLSCSPISGHRSVSWYQQTPGQGLQFLFEYFSETQRNKGNFPGRFSGRQFSNSRSEMNVSTLELGDSALYLCASSLDGVEAFFGQGTRLTVV.

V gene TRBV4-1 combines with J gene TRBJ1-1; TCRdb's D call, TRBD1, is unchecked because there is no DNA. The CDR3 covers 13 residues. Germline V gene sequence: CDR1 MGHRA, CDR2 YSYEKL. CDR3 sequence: CASSQGTGGNAFF.

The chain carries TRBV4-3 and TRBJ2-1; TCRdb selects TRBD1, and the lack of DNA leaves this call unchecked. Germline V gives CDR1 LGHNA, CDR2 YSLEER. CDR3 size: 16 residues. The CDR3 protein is CASSRNRGSSYNEQFF.

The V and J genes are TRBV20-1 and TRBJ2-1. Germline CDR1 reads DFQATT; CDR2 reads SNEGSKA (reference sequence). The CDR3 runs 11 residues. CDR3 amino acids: CSAREWDEQFF.

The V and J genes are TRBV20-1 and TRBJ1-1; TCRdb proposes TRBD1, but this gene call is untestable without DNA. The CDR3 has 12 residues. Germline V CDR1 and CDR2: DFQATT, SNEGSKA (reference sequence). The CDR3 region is CSAPPGKGRAFF.

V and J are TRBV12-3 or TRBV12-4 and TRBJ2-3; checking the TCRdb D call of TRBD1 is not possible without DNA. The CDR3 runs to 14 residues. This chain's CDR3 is CASSRDTGLDTQYF.

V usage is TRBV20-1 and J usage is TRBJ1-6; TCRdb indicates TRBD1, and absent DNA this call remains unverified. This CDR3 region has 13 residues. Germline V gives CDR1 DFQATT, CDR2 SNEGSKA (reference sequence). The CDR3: CSVRDGGNSPLHF.

CDR3 sequence: CAISDVRKGQTYTDTQYF. The J gene is TRBJ2-3, the V gene TRBV10-3; with no DNA, the TCRdb D assignment of TRBD1 cannot be verified. CDR1 and CDR2 from the germline V gene are ENHRY and SYGVKD. The CDR3 is 18 amino acids.

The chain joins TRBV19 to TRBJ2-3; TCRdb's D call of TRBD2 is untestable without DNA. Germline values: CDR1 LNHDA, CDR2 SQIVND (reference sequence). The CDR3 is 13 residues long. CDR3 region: CASSQGRADTQYF. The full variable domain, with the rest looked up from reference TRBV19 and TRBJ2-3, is DGGITQSPKYLFRKEGQNVTLSCEQNLNHDAMYWYRQDPGQGLRLIYYSQIVNDFQKGDIAEGYSVSREKKESFPLTVTSAQKNPTAFYLCASSQGRADTQYFGPGTRLTVL.

The CDR3 protein is CASSGSRSGEAFF. The chain is built from TRBV11-3 and TRBJ1-1. Looked up from germline, CDR1 is SGHNT and CDR2 is YENEEA. The CDR3 is made up of 13 amino acids. The full variable domain, rest sourced from reference TRBV11-3 and TRBJ1-1, is EAGVVQSPRYKIIEKKQPVAFWCNPISGHNTLYWYLQNLGQGPELLIRYENEEAVDDSQLPKDRFSAERLKGVDSTLKIQPAELGDSAVYLCASSGSRSGEAFFGQGTRLTVV.

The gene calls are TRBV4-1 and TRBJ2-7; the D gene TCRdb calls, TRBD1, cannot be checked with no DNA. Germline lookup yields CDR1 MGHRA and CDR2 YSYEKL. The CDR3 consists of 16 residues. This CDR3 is CASSHKGTPGAYEQYF.

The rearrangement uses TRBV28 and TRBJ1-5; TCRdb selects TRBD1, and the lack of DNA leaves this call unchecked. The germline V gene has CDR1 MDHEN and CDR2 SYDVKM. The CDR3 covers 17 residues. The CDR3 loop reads CASRWDRSGKILEPQHF.

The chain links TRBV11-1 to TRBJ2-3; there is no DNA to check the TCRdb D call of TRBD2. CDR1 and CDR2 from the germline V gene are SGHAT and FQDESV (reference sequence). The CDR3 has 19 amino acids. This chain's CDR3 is CASSPSTTSGGTYTDTQYF.

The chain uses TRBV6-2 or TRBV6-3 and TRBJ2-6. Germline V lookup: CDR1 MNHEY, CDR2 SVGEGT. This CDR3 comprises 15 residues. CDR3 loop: CTSSLASSGANVLTF.

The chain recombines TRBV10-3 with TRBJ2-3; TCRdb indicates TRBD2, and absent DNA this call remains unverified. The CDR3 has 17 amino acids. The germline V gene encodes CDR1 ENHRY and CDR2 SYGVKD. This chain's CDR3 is CAISESIGGGSTDTQYF.

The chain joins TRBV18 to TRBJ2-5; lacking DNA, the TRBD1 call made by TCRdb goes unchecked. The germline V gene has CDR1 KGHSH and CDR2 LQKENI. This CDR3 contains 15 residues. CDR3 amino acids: CASSPYRTDDRNQYF.

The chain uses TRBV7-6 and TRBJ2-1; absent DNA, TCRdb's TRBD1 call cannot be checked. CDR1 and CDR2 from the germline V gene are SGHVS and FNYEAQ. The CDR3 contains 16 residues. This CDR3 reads CASSLSGASTYNEQFF.

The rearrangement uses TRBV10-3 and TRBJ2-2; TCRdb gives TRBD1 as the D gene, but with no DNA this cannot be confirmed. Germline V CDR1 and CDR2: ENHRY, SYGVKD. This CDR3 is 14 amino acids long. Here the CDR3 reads CAISRDTFTGELFF.

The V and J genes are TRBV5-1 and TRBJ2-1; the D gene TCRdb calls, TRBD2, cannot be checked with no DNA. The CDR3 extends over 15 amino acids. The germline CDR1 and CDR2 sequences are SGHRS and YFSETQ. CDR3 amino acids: CASSLLDGTHNEQFF.

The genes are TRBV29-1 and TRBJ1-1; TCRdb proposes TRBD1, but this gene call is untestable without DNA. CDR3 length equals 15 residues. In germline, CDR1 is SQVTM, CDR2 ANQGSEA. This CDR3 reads CSVAPGGGLNTEAFF.